This T cell receptor beta chain came from a study of T cell changes during pregnancy in multiple sclerosis. This table comes from immunoSEQ multiplex PCR, and its TCRdb copy is limited to in-frame clones, with some not included. The sample has roughly 87,000 clones; 85% to 95% are singletons. V lost 2 bases and J lost 5; bases outside the gene matches: 2. The germline V gene encodes CDR1 KGHSH and CDR2 LQKENI. The CDR3 contains 15 residues. Material: peripheral blood, obtained in the third trimester of pregnancy. This clonotype was sampled from a female donor in good health, enrolled as a control in a pregnancy study. The chain links TRBV18 to TRBJ2-1; TRBD1 matches 11 bases. The chain's CDR3 is CASSPAGQGDNEQFF. The CDR3 nucleotides are TGTGCCAGCTCACCAGCGGGACAGGGGGACAATGAGCAGTTCTTC.